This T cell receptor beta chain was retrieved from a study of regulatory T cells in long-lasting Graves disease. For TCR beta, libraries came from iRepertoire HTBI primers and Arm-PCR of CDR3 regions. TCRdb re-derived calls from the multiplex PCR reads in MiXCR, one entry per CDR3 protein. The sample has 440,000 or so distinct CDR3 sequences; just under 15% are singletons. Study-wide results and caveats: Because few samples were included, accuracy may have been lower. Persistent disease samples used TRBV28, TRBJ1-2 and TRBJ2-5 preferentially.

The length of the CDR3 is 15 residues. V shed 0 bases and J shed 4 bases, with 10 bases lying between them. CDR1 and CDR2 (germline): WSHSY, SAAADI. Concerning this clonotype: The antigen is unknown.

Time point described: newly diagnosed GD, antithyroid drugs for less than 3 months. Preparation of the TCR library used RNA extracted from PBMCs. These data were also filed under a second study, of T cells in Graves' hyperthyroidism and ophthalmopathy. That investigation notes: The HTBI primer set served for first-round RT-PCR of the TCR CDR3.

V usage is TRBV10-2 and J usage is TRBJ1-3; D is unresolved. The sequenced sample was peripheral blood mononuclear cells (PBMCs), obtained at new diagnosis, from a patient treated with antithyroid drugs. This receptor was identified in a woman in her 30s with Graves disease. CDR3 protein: CASSESRVSGNTIYF. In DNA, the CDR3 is TGCGCCAGCAGTGAGTCGAGGGTGTCCGGAAACACCATATATTTT.